Shown below are 9 T cell receptor beta chains from a single sample sequenced in a study of CXCR4 blockade with PD-1 therapy in pancreatic cancer. Repertoires were generated with immunoSEQ multiplex PCR, while TCRdb's copy carries only in-frame clones and drops some. Among 6,000 or so clones listed, less than 40% were seen once. The sample comprised tumor tissue. These receptors all stem from a human donor with pancreatic ductal adenocarcinoma.

The rearrangement uses TRBV11-3 and TRBJ2-1; a weak D match, TRBD1 (6 bases). The V end lost 2 bases, the J end lost 2 bases, and 10 bases lay between the germline ends. This CDR3 has 15 residues. Germline CDR1 SGHNT, CDR2 YENEEA. CDR3 amino acids: CASSLQGPTYNEQFF. The CDR3 DNA follows: TGTGCCAGCAGCTTACAGGGGCCGACCTACAATGAGCAGTTCTTC.

This chain uses TRBV15 with TRBJ1-4; D not certain. The CDR3 contains 15 residues. Germline CDR1 LNHNV, CDR2 YYDKDF (reference sequence). Trimming took off 0 bases at V and 8 bases at J, with 13 bases between the two ends. CDR3 loop: CATSRDRAEREKLFF. The DNA of the CDR3 is TGTGCCACCAGCAGAGACCGGGCGGAGAGAGAAAAACTGTTTTTT.

This clone came up a few times. The chain combines TRBV18 with TRBJ2-1; TRBD2 aligns across 9 bases. This CDR3 region has 14 residues. The ends lost 3 bases at V and 9 bases at J; junction bases unmatched: 6. Germline V lookup: CDR1 KGHSH, CDR2 LQKENI. The CDR3 is CASSPPGTSFEQFF. In DNA, the CDR3 is TGTGCCAGCTCACCCCCCGGGACTAGCTTTGAGCAGTTCTTC.

The chain couples TRBV7-6 to TRBJ1-4; perhaps TRBD1 as D (6 bases). CDR1 and CDR2 from the germline V gene are SGHVS and FNYEAQ. The CDR3 contains 16 residues. Trimming cost V 4 bases and J 3 bases, with 15 bases left between them. CDR3 amino acids: CASSSPQGIANEKLFF. Here the CDR3 DNA reads TGTGCCAGCAGCTCGCCACAGGGAATCGCTAATGAAAAACTGTTTTTT.

This clone appeared a few times. The chain uses TRBV28 and TRBJ2-2; 8 nucleotides align to TRBD1. CDR1 and CDR2 (germline): MDHEN, SYDVKM. Trimming cost V 2 bases and J 7 bases; bases outside gene matches: 6. This CDR3 has 15 amino acids. CDR3: CASSLTQGAIGELFF. The CDR3 region has the DNA TGTGCCAGCAGTTTAACCCAGGGGGCAATCGGGGAGCTGTTTTTT.

This clone was seen more than once but under ten times. This chain connects TRBV28 to TRBJ2-1; D is unclear. Between the trimmed V and J ends, which lost 4 bases and 9 bases, there was a span of 16 bases. This CDR3 has 14 residues. CDR1 and CDR2 (germline): MDHEN, SYDVKM. As DNA, the CDR3 is TGTGCCAGCAGTTCCCGCACCTCCCACGGTGAGCAGTTCTTC. This translates into CASSSRTSHGEQFF.

This clone was seen just once. The genes are TRBV18 and TRBJ1-1, with D possibly matching TRBD1 (5 bases). The CDR3 extends over 13 amino acids. Germline V lookup: CDR1 KGHSH, CDR2 LQKENI. Trimming took 2 bases from V and 1 from J, leaving 5 bases between them. The CDR3 reads CASSPGANTEAFF. In DNA, the CDR3 is TGTGCCAGCTCACCAGGGGCGAACACTGAAGCTTTCTTT. Looking up the rest from reference TRBV18 and TRBJ1-1 gives the full variable domain: NAGVMQNPRHLVRRRGQEARLRCSPMKGHSHVYWYRQLPEEGLKFMVYLQKENIIDESGMPKERFSAEFPKEGPSILRIQQVVRGDSAAYFCASSPGANTEAFFGQGTRLTVV.

The chain couples TRBV28 to TRBJ2-7, with unresolved D. CDR3 size: 12 residues. In germline, CDR1 is MDHEN, CDR2 SYDVKM. Between the trimmed V and J ends, which lost 2 bases and 4 bases, there was a span of 6 bases. CDR3 sequence (DNA): TGTGCCAGCAGTTTAAGTAGGTACGAGCAGTACTTC. Residues: CASSLSRYEQYF.

This clone has just a few counts. The rearrangement joins TRBV9 to TRBJ1-1; D may be TRBD1 (5 bases). The CDR3 spans 16 residues. Germline CDR1 SGDLS, CDR2 YYNGEE. V was cut by 4 bases and J by 3 bases, with 19 bases left in between. Here the CDR3 DNA reads TGTGCCAGCAGCAGAATCTCCCCGGGACGCGACACTGAAGCTTTCTTT. Translation: CASSRISPGRDTEAFF. The entire variable domain, with the rest obtained from reference TRBV9 and TRBJ1-1, is as follows: DSGVTQTPKHLITATGQRVTLRCSPRSGDLSVYWYQQSLDQGLQFLIQYYNGEERAKGNILERFSAQQFPDLHSELNLSSLELGDSALYFCASSRISPGRDTEAFFGQGTRLTVV.